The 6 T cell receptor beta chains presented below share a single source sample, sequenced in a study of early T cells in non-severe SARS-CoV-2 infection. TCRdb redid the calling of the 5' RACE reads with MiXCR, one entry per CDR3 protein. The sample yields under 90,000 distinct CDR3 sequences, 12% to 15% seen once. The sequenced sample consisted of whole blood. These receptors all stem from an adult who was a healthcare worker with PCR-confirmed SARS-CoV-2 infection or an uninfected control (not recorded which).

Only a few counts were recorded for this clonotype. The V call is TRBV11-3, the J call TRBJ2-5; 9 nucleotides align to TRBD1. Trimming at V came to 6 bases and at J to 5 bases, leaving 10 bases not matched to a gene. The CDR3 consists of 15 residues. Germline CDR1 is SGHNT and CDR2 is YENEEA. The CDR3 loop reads CASRLNRGRGETQYF. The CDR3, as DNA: TGTGCCAGCAGACTAAACAGGGGGCGCGGGGAGACCCAGTACTTC. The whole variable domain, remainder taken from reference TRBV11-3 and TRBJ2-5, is EAGVVQSPRYKIIEKKQPVAFWCNPISGHNTLYWYLQNLGQGPELLIRYENEEAVDDSQLPKDRFSAERLKGVDSTLKIQPAELGDSAVYLCASRLNRGRGETQYFGPGTRLLVL.

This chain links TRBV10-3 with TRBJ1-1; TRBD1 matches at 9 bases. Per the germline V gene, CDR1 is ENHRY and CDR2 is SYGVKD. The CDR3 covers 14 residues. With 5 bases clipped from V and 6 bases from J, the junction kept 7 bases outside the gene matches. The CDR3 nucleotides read TGTGCCATCAGTTCAGGGACAGGGACGCCTGAAGCTTTCTTT. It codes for CAISSGTGTPEAFF.

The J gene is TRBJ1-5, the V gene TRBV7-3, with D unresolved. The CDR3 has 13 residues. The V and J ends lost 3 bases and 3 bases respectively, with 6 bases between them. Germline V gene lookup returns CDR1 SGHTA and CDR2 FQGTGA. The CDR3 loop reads CASSFGLNQPQHF. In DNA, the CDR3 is TGTGCCAGCAGCTTCGGCCTCAATCAGCCCCAGCATTTT.

The CDR3 region has the DNA TGTGCCAGCAGCCGTACCCCAGGGGTATATGGCTACACCTTC. It is translated as CASSRTPGVYGYTF. The gene calls are TRBV27 and TRBJ1-2; D is perhaps TRBD1 (6 bases). The V gene's germline CDR1 is MNHEY and CDR2 SMNVEV (reference sequence). Trimming cost V 6 bases and J 5 bases, with 16 bases left between them. The CDR3 loop spans 14 amino acids.

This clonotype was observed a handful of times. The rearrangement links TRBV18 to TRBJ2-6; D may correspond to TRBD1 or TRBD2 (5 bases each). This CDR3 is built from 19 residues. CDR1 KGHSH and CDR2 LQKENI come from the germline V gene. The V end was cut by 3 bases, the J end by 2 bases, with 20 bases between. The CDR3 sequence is CASSPSWLGELTGANVLTF. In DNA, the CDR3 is TGTGCCAGCTCACCCTCGTGGTTAGGGGAGCTAACTGGGGCCAACGTCCTGACTTTC.

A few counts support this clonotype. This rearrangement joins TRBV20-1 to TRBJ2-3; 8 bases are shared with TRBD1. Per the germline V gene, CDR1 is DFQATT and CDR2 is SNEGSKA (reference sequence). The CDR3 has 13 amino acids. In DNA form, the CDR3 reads TGCAGCTCCTACAGGGGGGGCACAGATACGCAGTATTTT. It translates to CSSYRGGTDTQYF.